The 6 T cell receptor beta chains given below trace back to one sample, sequenced in a study of blood T cell repertoires in COVID-19. Only in-frame clones appear in the TCRdb table, and some are missing; sequencing was by immunoSEQ multiplex PCR. The table has some 270,000 clones, 65% to 85% seen once; the top ten hold around 3.6%. Specimen: PBMCs or T cells enriched from blood (not recorded which). The receptor source for this set is a man between 45 and 60 years old who had recovered from COVID-19.

The chain has TRBV9 and TRBJ1-6; D gene ambiguous. The germline V gene has CDR1 SGDLS and CDR2 YYNGEE. Trimming cost V 0 bases and J 10 bases, with 11 bases left between them. The CDR3 is 14 amino acids. DNA for the CDR3: TGTGCCAGCAGCGTAGCATCCTCGGTCTCACCCCTCCACTTT. Translating it yields CASSVASSVSPLHF.

V is TRBV27 and J is TRBJ1-5; D call uncertain. Germline CDR1 and CDR2: MNHEY and SMNVEV (reference sequence). Trimming pared 0 bases from V and 1 base from J, leaving 7 bases between. CDR3 length: 15 residues. The CDR3 DNA follows: TGTGCCAGCAGTTTATCCCTGGGCAGCAATCAGCCCCAGCATTTT. This codes for CASSLSLGSNQPQHF.

This chain connects TRBV6-5 to TRBJ1-2; no clear D gene. The V gene's germline CDR1 is MNHEY and CDR2 SVGAGI. The ends were cut back, 6 bases at V and 4 bases at J, with 12 bases in the middle. This CDR3 has 13 amino acids. Here the CDR3 DNA reads TGTGCCAGCAGGTATAGCTCCGGCTATGGCTACACCTTC. It codes for CASRYSSGYGYTF.

This rearrangement joins TRBV5-4 to TRBJ2-2, with 9 nucleotides matching TRBD1. V was clipped by 2 bases and J by 4 bases; unmatched bases: 9. This CDR3 spans 17 amino acids. Germline values: CDR1 SGHNT, CDR2 YYREEE (reference sequence). CDR3 region: CASSLTGTGRGTGELFF. The CDR3 coding sequence is TGTGCCAGCAGCTTAACCGGGACAGGGCGTGGCACCGGGGAGCTGTTTTTT.

V gene TRBV2 combines with J gene TRBJ1-1; possibly TRBD1 for D (5 bases). Germline V lookup: CDR1 SNHLY, CDR2 FYNNEI. The CDR3 totals 11 residues. Trimming stripped 7 bases from V and 5 bases from J, with 8 bases between. The DNA for the CDR3 is TGTGCCAGCAAACAGGAAACTGAAGCTTTCTTT. Translating it yields CASKQETEAFF.

This clone was seen just once. V and J are TRBV4-1 and TRBJ2-5; 7 nucleotides agree with TRBD1. The CDR3 length is 14 residues. With 2 bases clipped from V and 3 bases from J, the junction kept 3 bases outside the gene matches. The germline CDR1 and CDR2 sequences are MGHRA and YSYEKL. The CDR3 protein is CASSQLTGKETQYF. The CDR3 DNA sequence: TGCGCCAGCAGCCAATTGACAGGGAAAGAGACCCAGTACTTC.